A selection of T cell receptor beta chains follows, all from one sample in a study of cytomegalovirus exposure and HLA in healthy donors. Assay: immunoSEQ multiplex PCR; the TCRdb copy retains only in-frame clones and omits some. In the table there are approximately 95,000 clones, under 85% of which are singletons. Sequencing input: PBMCs. These receptors were taken from a woman aged 40-49 years in good health and CMV-seropositive. Both conserved end residues are part of each CDR3. The D gene is left open where the match is weak. Only part of the rows carry a size: once, few, many, or a class if the clone is expanded.

abundance	d_gene	v_gene	j_gene	CDR3aa	CDR3nt
.	TRBD2	TRBV7-9	TRBJ2-5	CASSFQLAGVGETQYF	TGTGCCAGCAGCTTTCAACTAGCGGGAGTGGGAGAGACCCAGTACTTC
.	TRBD2	TRBV14	TRBJ2-1	CASSHTPRDIVGLAYNEQFF	TGTGCCAGCAGCCATACCCCCCGGGACATCGTCGGACTAGCTTACAATGAGCAGTTCTTC
.	.	TRBV6-1	TRBJ2-7	CASSATGGSYEQYF	TGTGCCAGCAGTGCTACCGGAGGATCCTACGAGCAGTACTTC
.	TRBD1	TRBV28	TRBJ1-1	CASSLLDRGQGEAFF	TGTGCCAGCAGTTTACTTGACAGGGGGCAAGGTGAAGCTTTCTTT
.	.	TRBV18	TRBJ2-7	CASSPGGYGYEQYF	TGTGCCAGCTCACCAGGAGGGTACGGCTACGAGCAGTACTTC
few	.	TRBV20-1	TRBJ2-3	CSASSTDTQYF	TGCAGTGCTTCTAGCACAGATACGCAGTATTTT
.	.	TRBV7-9	TRBJ1-1	CASSLGGSNEAFF	TGTGCCAGCAGCTTGGGGGGTTCTAATGAAGCTTTCTTT
.	.	TRBV10-1	TRBJ1-1	CASSESGGNTEAFF	TGCGCCAGCAGTGAATCCGGCGGGAACACTGAAGCTTTCTTT
.	TRBD2	TRBV6-1	TRBJ2-5	CASSEALGGQETQYF	TGTGCCAGCAGTGAAGCGCTCGGGGGGCAAGAGACCCAGTACTTC
.	.	TRBV5-6	TRBJ2-2	CASSLDFRNTGELFF	TGTGCCAGCAGCTTGGACTTCCGCAACACCGGGGAGCTGTTTTTT
once	TRBD1	TRBV19	TRBJ1-1	CASSTRQGAGTEAFF	TGTGCCAGTAGTACCAGACAGGGGGCGGGTACTGAAGCTTTCTTT
.	.	TRBV7-9	TRBJ2-5	CASSLGGTRQETQYF	TGTGCCAGCAGCTTAGGTGGTACGAGACAAGAGACCCAGTACTTC
.	TRBD2	TRBV2	TRBJ2-1	CASKLAGGSYNEQFF	TGTGCCAGCAAGCTAGCGGGGGGCTCCTACAATGAGCAGTTCTTC
.	TRBD1	TRBV4-2	TRBJ2-7	CASSQRQGRYEQYF	TGTGCCAGCAGCCAACGACAGGGCCGCTACGAGCAGTACTTC
.	.	TRBV4-1	TRBJ2-2	CASSHRGGELFF	TGCGCCAGCAGCCACAGAGGCGGGGAGCTGTTTTTT
.	.	TRBV18	TRBJ1-1	CASSPRIAGDTEAFF	TGTGCCAGCTCACCAAGGATAGCGGGGGACACTGAAGCTTTCTTT
.	TRBD2	TRBV5-1	TRBJ2-3	CASSLGLAYTDTQYF	TGCGCCAGCAGCTTGGGACTAGCATACACAGATACGCAGTATTTT
.	TRBD1	TRBV7-2	TRBJ2-5	CASSFNRGHWEQYF	TGTGCCAGCAGCTTCAACAGGGGCCATTGGGAGCAGTACTTC
.	.	TRBV2	TRBJ2-7	CASKGTESSYEQYF	TGTGCCAGCAAAGGGACTGAGAGCTCCTACGAGCAGTACTTC
.	TRBD2	TRBV7-8	TRBJ2-2	CASSLAHLASGNTGELFF	TGTGCCAGCAGCTTAGCGCATCTGGCTAGCGGGAACACCGGGGAGCTGTTTTTT
.	TRBD1	TRBV7-8	TRBJ2-7	CASSLGQENYEQYF	TGTGCCAGCAGCTTGGGACAGGAAAACTACGAGCAGTACTTC
once	.	TRBV27	TRBJ1-1	CASSLRGLNTEAFF	TGTGCCAGCAGTTTAAGAGGCCTGAACACTGAAGCTTTCTTT
few	TRBD1	TRBV5-4	TRBJ1-1	CASRQGANTEAFF	TGTGCCAGCAGGCAGGGGGCTAACACTGAAGCTTTCTTT
.	TRBD1	TRBV2	TRBJ2-4	CASSEGDRVAKNIQYF	TGTGCCAGCAGTGAAGGGGACAGGGTAGCCAAAAACATTCAGTACTTC
few	TRBD1	TRBV2	TRBJ2-7	CASIGQGAYEQYF	TGTGCCAGCATAGGGCAGGGGGCCTACGAGCAGTACTTC
.	.	TRBV19	TRBJ2-2	CASSILRNSQDTGELFF	TGTGCCAGTAGTATTCTTAGGAACAGCCAGGATACGGGGGAGCTGTTTTTT
once	.	TRBV7-9	TRBJ2-5	CASSLAWSSDGETQYF	TGTGCCAGCAGCTTAGCTTGGTCTAGCGATGGGGAGACCCAGTACTTC
.	.	TRBV7-2	TRBJ2-7	CASSPELEAAYEQYF	TGTGCCAGCAGCCCAGAGTTGGAGGCAGCCTACGAGCAGTACTTC
.	.	TRBV13	TRBJ2-3	CASSLGQPLTDTQYF	TGTGCCAGCAGCCTAGGACAGCCTCTCACAGATACGCAGTATTTT
.	TRBD2	TRBV27	TRBJ2-1	CASRTSGNDNEQFF	TGTGCCAGCAGGACTAGCGGGAATGACAATGAGCAGTTCTTC
.	.	TRBV2	TRBJ1-5	CASTGEGGQPQHF	TGTGCCAGCACTGGGGAGGGGGGTCAGCCCCAGCATTTT
.	TRBD1	TRBV6-6	TRBJ1-1	CASNPTGWAAEAFF	TGTGCCAGCAACCCGACAGGGTGGGCTGCTGAAGCTTTCTTT
once	.	TRBV5-1	TRBJ1-1	CASSLGAHGNTEAFF	TGCGCCAGCAGCTTGGGGGCCCACGGGAACACTGAAGCTTTCTTT
once	TRBD1	TRBV7-9	TRBJ1-2	CASSPGQVNYGYTF	TGTGCCAGCAGCCCCGGACAGGTTAACTATGGCTACACCTTC
.	TRBD1	TRBV7-3	TRBJ2-7	CASSAQGSSYEQYF	TGTGCCAGCAGTGCACAGGGGAGCTCCTACGAGCAGTACTTC
.	TRBD1	TRBV13	TRBJ1-1	CASSPRTGGYEAFF	TGTGCCAGCAGCCCCCGTACAGGGGGCTATGAAGCTTTCTTT
.	.	TRBV19	TRBJ1-5	CASQGGNQPQHF	TGTGCCAGTCAGGGAGGGAATCAGCCCCAGCATTTT
few	.	TRBV19	TRBJ1-2	CAYRFWWGGVVSF	TGTGCCTACAGGTTTTGGTGGGGGGGGGTCGTCTCCTTC
.	.	TRBV28	TRBJ2-1	CASLSRDTYNEQFF	TGTGCCAGCCTAAGCCGGGACACTTACAATGAGCAGTTCTTC
.	.	TRBV14	TRBJ1-2	CASSHTGDGYTF	TGTGCCAGCAGCCACACGGGAGATGGCTACACCTTC
few	.	TRBV7-8	TRBJ2-5	CASSLRRMETQYF	TGTGCCAGCAGCTTACGCAGGATGGAGACCCAGTACTTC
.	TRBD1	TRBV4-1	TRBJ2-3	CASSPSGQGNLKNTDTQYF	TGCGCCAGCAGCCCCTCAGGACAGGGTAATCTCAAGAACACAGATACGCAGTATTTT
.	.	TRBV19	TRBJ2-7	CASSDHARDEQYF	TGTGCCAGTAGTGACCACGCTAGAGACGAGCAGTACTTC
.	TRBD2	TRBV5-8	TRBJ2-2	CASDRLAGVLATGELFF	TGTGCCAGCGATAGACTAGCGGGAGTTTTGGCCACCGGGGAGCTGTTTTTT
.	.	TRBV29-1	TRBJ2-3	CSVELTDTQYF	TGCAGCGTTGAATTAACAGATACGCAGTATTTT
.	.	TRBV4-1	TRBJ2-7	CASSRRTTNGGTTYEQYF	TGCGCCAGCAGCCGAAGAACAACCAATGGCGGGACCACCTACGAGCAGTACTTC
once	TRBD2	TRBV2	TRBJ2-5	CASMELAVRETQYF	TGTGCCAGCATGGAACTAGCGGTCCGAGAGACCCAGTACTTC
.	TRBD2	TRBV11-2	TRBJ2-7	CASSLGRWLFGRNNEQYF	TGTGCCAGCAGCTTAGGTAGGTGGTTGTTCGGGAGGAACAACGAGCAGTACTTC
.	TRBD1	TRBV15	TRBJ1-3	CATTKDRETGNTIYF	TGTGCCACCACCAAGGACAGGGAGACTGGAAACACCATATATTTT
few	.	TRBV6-6	TRBJ2-5	CASSWVAQETQYF	TGTGCCAGCAGTTGGGTAGCCCAAGAGACCCAGTACTTC
.	.	TRBV2	TRBJ1-3	CASNFAQRGGPSGNTIYF	TGTGCCAGCAATTTTGCCCAACGGGGGGGACCCTCTGGAAACACCATATATTTT
once	TRBD1	TRBV5-3	TRBJ1-1	CARSSAGGPATEAFF	TGTGCCAGAAGCTCCGCAGGGGGGCCGGCCACTGAAGCTTTCTTT
.	.	TRBV9	TRBJ1-3	CASSVMGAGNTIYF	TGTGCCAGCAGCGTAATGGGGGCCGGAAACACCATATATTTT
.	.	TRBV6-5	TRBJ2-5	CASSYPGAETQYF	TGTGCCAGCAGTTACCCCGGAGCGGAGACCCAGTACTTC
.	TRBD2	TRBV6-6	TRBJ2-2	CASSIGVGLVSGELFF	TGTGCCAGCAGTATCGGGGTGGGACTAGTGAGCGGGGAGCTGTTTTTT
.	TRBD1	TRBV2	TRBJ2-7	CASKVDTGQAAYEQYF	TGTGCCAGCAAGGTGGACACGGGACAGGCAGCATACGAGCAGTACTTC
.	TRBD1	TRBV5-6	TRBJ2-7	CASSRATGGIDEQYF	TGTGCCAGCAGCCGGGCGACAGGGGGCATTGACGAGCAGTACTTC
once	.	TRBV5-4	TRBJ2-7	CASSESGSVWYEQYF	TGTGCCAGCAGCGAGAGCGGATCAGTATGGTACGAGCAGTACTTC
once	.	TRBV4-1	TRBJ2-4	CASSQEWGGAIQYF	TGCGCCAGCAGCCAAGAGTGGGGCGGGGCCATTCAGTACTTC